The rows below give T cell receptor beta chains drawn from one sample of a study of PD-L1 blockade in urothelial cancer. Clones were read by immunoSEQ multiplex PCR, and TCRdb kept only the in-frame ones, dropping some. Of about 84,000 clones detected, roughly 80% appear once; the ten largest clones hold more than 8%. Sample: PBMCs, taken around atezolizumab (anti-PD-L1) treatment. The receptors were gathered from a man in his 70s with urothelial cancer. The conserved cysteine and the conserved F or W are not part of the CDR3 here.

length: 11; J: TRBJ2-5; V: TRBV5-4; CDR3: ASSFRDRETQY
length: 13; J: TRBJ2-7; V: TRBV7-8; CDR3: ASSLVTGEAYEQY
length: 13; J: TRBJ2-7; V: TRBV6-5; CDR3: ASSSLAGGPVEQY
length: 15; J: TRBJ1-3; V: TRBV4-3; CDR3: ASSQVSPGATGNTIY
length: 11; J: TRBJ2-1; V: TRBV7-3; CDR3: ASSLGAGGEQF
length: 13; J: TRBJ2-2; V: TRBV19; CDR3: ASSVGTANTGELF
length: 13; J: TRBJ2-7; V: TRBV7-9; CDR3: ASGSPGQSSYEQY
length: 12; J: TRBJ1-1; V: TRBV6-1; CDR3: ASSVRGRGTEAF
length: 11; J: TRBJ1-5; V: TRBV19; CDR3: ASAEGLGQPQH
length: 13; J: TRBJ2-3; V: TRBV2; CDR3: ASRRASAGTDTQY
length: 12; J: TRBJ2-5; V: TRBV29-1; CDR3: SVEPTNREGTQY
length: 13; J: TRBJ2-1; V: TRBV6-5; CDR3: ASSSSQGDYNEQF
length: 12; J: NA; V: TRBV6-5; CDR3: ASSYGDTLYEQY
length: 12; J: TRBJ2-1; V: TRBV28; CDR3: ASSTAGTYNEQF
length: 10; J: TRBJ2-1; V: TRBV6-5; CDR3: ASSQGEDEQF
length: 12; J: TRBJ2-2; V: TRBV2; CDR3: ASRQGAGTGELF
length: 16; J: TRBJ1-3; V: TRBV15; CDR3: ATSREAGESFGGNTIY
length: 14; J: TRBJ1-4; V: TRBV5-5; CDR3: ASSLLSQARGEKLF
length: 12; J: TRBJ1-1; V: TRBV27; CDR3: ASSLGDLGTEAF
length: 11; J: TRBJ2-3; V: TRBV10-3; CDR3: AIRRAFTDTQY
length: 11; J: TRBJ2-7; V: TRBV5-1; CDR3: ASSRQGGNEQY
length: 13; J: TRBJ2-7; V: TRBV7-2; CDR3: ASSLARGGPYEQY